These 23 T cell receptor beta chains were sequenced from one sample in a study of OX40 agonist ivuxolimab in advanced cancers. Using immunoSEQ multiplex PCR, the repertoire was profiled, and TCRdb retains in-frame clones only, with some absent. The sample records 75,000 to 90,000 clones, about nine tenths being singletons. This material consisted of CD4+ or CD8+ T cells sorted from blood, taken in a trial of the OX40 agonist ivuxolimab. These receptors were obtained from an adult with an advanced solid tumor such as melanoma, head and neck, liver or kidney cancer.

The rearrangement joins TRBV29-1 to TRBJ2-1; 12 bases line up with TRBD2. The germline CDR1 and CDR2 sequences are SQVTM and ANQGSEA. Unmatched junction bases numbered 3, after V lost 4 bases and J lost 2 bases. The length of the CDR3 is 15 residues. The CDR3 reads CSVARLAGAYNEQFF. DNA of the CDR3: TGCAGCGTTGCCCGACTAGCGGGGGCCTACAATGAGCAGTTCTTC.

This rearrangement joins TRBV5-7 to TRBJ1-1; weak D call: TRBD1 (5 bases). TRBV5-7 is designated an ORF whose function remains uncertain. The length of the CDR3 is 14 residues. The V end was cut by 1 base, the J end by 8 bases, with 15 bases between. The CDR3 bases are TGTGCCAGCAGCTTGTGGGGGGAGTACCCCGAAGCTTTCTTT. It codes for CASSLWGEYPEAFF.

This clone occurred many times. The rearrangement links TRBV19 to TRBJ2-5; 13 nucleotides line up with TRBD2. The V segment lost 4 bases and the J segment 2 bases; nucleotides outside the gene matches: 7. Germline loops: CDR1 LNHDA, CDR2 SQIVND (reference sequence). The CDR3 has 17 residues. The CDR3 here is CASSTYRTSGSQETQYF. CDR3 DNA: TGTGCCAGTAGTACTTACCGGACTAGCGGGAGTCAAGAGACCCAGTACTTC.

This chain links TRBV27 with TRBJ1-1, with D unclear. The CDR3 has 11 residues. Germline assignment: CDR1 MNHEY and CDR2 SMNVEV (reference sequence). Deletions cut 6 bases from V and 4 bases from J, with 6 bases between. The CDR3 reads CASSSVTEAFF. The CDR3 DNA follows: TGTGCCAGCAGCAGCGTCACTGAAGCTTTCTTT.

The rearrangement links TRBV15 to TRBJ2-3, with 7 positions matching TRBD2. Germline trimming cut 0 bases from V and 6 bases from J; bases unmatched to any gene: 9. The CDR3 is 16 residues long. CDR1 and CDR2 (germline): LNHNV, YYDKDF (reference sequence). CDR3 amino acids: CATSRDGTTLGDTQYF. In DNA, the CDR3 is TGTGCCACCAGCAGAGATGGGACTACCCTCGGGGATACGCAGTATTTT.

This chain links TRBV6-1 with TRBJ1-1; TRBD1 agrees at 7 bases. Trimming removed 4 bases from V and 5 bases from J; junction bases left unmatched: 10. The CDR3 spans 15 residues. Germline V gene sequence: CDR1 MNHNS, CDR2 SASEGT. In DNA, the CDR3 is TGTGCCAGCAGTGTAACAAGGGGGCGAGGAACTGAAGCTTTCTTT. This translates into CASSVTRGRGTEAFF.

This clone has a single count. The rearrangement links TRBV19 to TRBJ2-5, with unresolved D. Trimming removed 4 bases from V and 5 bases from J, with 8 bases in between. CDR1 LNHDA and CDR2 SQIVND come from the germline V gene (reference sequence). This CDR3 is built from 12 residues. Here the CDR3 DNA reads TGTGCCAGTAGTACTGCCAGGGAGACCCAGTACTTC. It encodes CASSTARETQYF.

The chain combines TRBV30 with TRBJ2-7; D possibly matches TRBD1 or TRBD2 (5 bases each). Per germline, CDR1 GTSNPN and CDR2 SVGIG (reference sequence). The CDR3 contains 14 residues. Between the trimmed V and J ends, which lost 2 bases and 0 bases, there was a span of 11 bases. CDR3 bases: TGTGCCTGGAGTCCGGGACCTAGCTCCTACGAGCAGTACTTC. Protein product: CAWSPGPSSYEQYF.

The rearrangement links TRBV5-8 to TRBJ1-2; D perhaps matches TRBD1 (5 bases). The germline gives CDR1 SGHTS, CDR2 YDEGEE. Trimming left V 4 bases short and J 2 bases short, with 12 bases between. The CDR3 covers 14 residues. CDR3 region: CASSGAWGNYGYTF. CDR3 sequence (DNA): TGTGCCAGCAGCGGGGCATGGGGGAACTATGGCTACACCTTC.

CDR3 region: CASSPGPKGSGNTIYF. For the CDR3, the DNA is TGTGCCAGCAGCCCGGGGCCCAAGGGCTCTGGAAACACCATATATTTT. V usage is TRBV5-5 and J usage is TRBJ1-3; D possibly corresponds to TRBD1 (5 bases). Between the trimmed V and J ends, which lost 4 bases and 0 bases, there was a span of 14 bases. The CDR3 is made up of 16 amino acids. Looked up from germline, CDR1 is SGHKS and CDR2 is YYEKEE (reference sequence).

The CDR3 DNA sequence: TGTGCTAGTCCAAGGTCGGATCTCTATAATTCACCCCTCCACTTT. It translates to CASPRSDLYNSPLHF. The rearrangement uses TRBV12-5 and TRBJ1-6; D is unclear. The V and J ends lost 8 bases and 3 bases respectively, with 14 bases between them. The germline gives CDR1 LGHNT, CDR2 FRNRAP. The CDR3 covers 15 residues. Together with reference TRBV12-5 and TRBJ1-6, the CDR3 gives the full variable domain: DARVTQTPRHKVTEMGQEVTMRCQPILGHNTVFWYRQTMMQGLELLAYFRNRAPLDDSGMPKDRFSAEMPDATLATLKIQPSEPRDSAVYFCASPRSDLYNSPLHFGNGTRLTVT.

This chain connects TRBV5-1 to TRBJ2-7, with D perhaps being TRBD1 or TRBD2 (5 bases each). Germline values: CDR1 SGHRS, CDR2 YFSETQ. The CDR3 has 16 amino acids. The V end was cut by 0 bases, the J end by 9 bases, with 22 bases between. DNA of the CDR3: TGCGCCAGCAGCTTGGCCGGGGACGAGGGATTCGAGGGGCAGTACTTC. It yields the protein CASSLAGDEGFEGQYF.

The genes are TRBV7-2 and TRBJ2-5; D unclear. Germline V CDR1 and CDR2: SGHTA, FQGNSA. The CDR3 has 13 residues. The V end lost 5 bases, the J end lost 5 bases, and 12 bases lay between the germline ends. CDR3 amino acids: CASSQVPPETQYF. CDR3 nucleotide sequence: TGTGCCAGCAGCCAGGTTCCCCCCGAGACCCAGTACTTC.

V and J are TRBV6-5 and TRBJ1-6, with 7 nucleotides matching TRBD1. Germline V lookup: CDR1 MNHEY, CDR2 SVGAGI. J lost 7 bases, V lost 5 bases, and 8 bases had no gene match. The CDR3 contains 15 residues. CDR3 nucleotide sequence: TGTGCCAGCAGTCAACTCCAGGGGGAGAATTCACCCCTCCACTTT. Its translation is CASSQLQGENSPLHF.

This clone was picked up a small number of times. The chain uses TRBV6-1 and TRBJ1-2; D remains unclear. The V end was cut by 5 bases, the J end by 6 bases, with 16 bases between. Germline V gene lookup returns CDR1 MNHNS and CDR2 SASEGT. The CDR3 spans 14 residues. The CDR3 nucleotides read TGTGCCAGCAGTAAAACCGAGGTGTTAAATGGCTACACCTTC. Protein product: CASSKTEVLNGYTF.

The chain carries TRBV9 and TRBJ1-1; no clear D gene. Trimming shortened V by 0 bases and J by 2 bases, and 8 bases separated the two germline ends. CDR1 and CDR2 from the germline V gene are SGDLS and YYNGEE. The CDR3 extends over 14 amino acids. CDR3 DNA: TGTGCCAGCAGCGTAGTGGCAGGTAACACTGAAGCTTTCTTT. It codes for CASSVVAGNTEAFF.

The V gene is TRBV6-6, the J gene TRBJ2-1; unclear D gene. V lost 5 bases and J lost 3, with 5 bases in between. Germline-derived CDR1 and CDR2 are MNHNY and SVGAGI (reference sequence). The CDR3 is made up of 12 amino acids. CDR3 sequence: CASSTLYNEQFF. The CDR3 nucleotides are TGTGCCAGCAGTACCCTCTACAATGAGCAGTTCTTC.

The V gene is TRBV7-9, the J gene TRBJ1-2; 7 positions agree with TRBD1. This CDR3 is built from 13 residues. Germline V CDR1 and CDR2: SEHNR, FQNEAQ (reference sequence). V shed 6 bases, J shed 4 bases, and the junction held 5 bases outside the gene matches. The CDR3 protein is CASSLPGGYGYTF. Written as DNA, the CDR3 is TGTGCCAGCAGTCTGCCAGGGGGCTATGGCTACACCTTC.

The sample holds one count of this clone. V and J are TRBV19 and TRBJ1-1; D is uncertain. Germline values: CDR1 LNHDA, CDR2 SQIVND (reference sequence). The CDR3 is 13 amino acids. Trimming cost V 3 bases and J 8 bases, with 13 bases left between them. This CDR3 is CASSISETAEAFF. The CDR3 DNA is TGTGCCAGTAGTATCTCCGAAACAGCCGAAGCTTTCTTT.

This clone appeared once. V usage is TRBV5-5 and J usage is TRBJ2-5, with 10 positions matching TRBD2. This CDR3 contains 15 residues. J gave up 2 bases and V 7 bases, and 8 bases lay outside the gene matches. Germline V lookup: CDR1 SGHKS, CDR2 YYEKEE (reference sequence). The CDR3 region is CASGPGTSAQETQYF. CDR3 DNA: TGTGCCAGCGGTCCCGGGACTAGCGCTCAAGAGACCCAGTACTTC. The full variable domain, in which reference TRBV5-5 and TRBJ2-5 provide the parts outside the CDR3, is DAGVTQSPTHLIKTRGQQVTLRCSPISGHKSVSWYQQVLGQGPQFIFQYYEKEERGRGNFPDRFSARQFPNYSSELNVNALLLGDSALYLCASGPGTSAQETQYFGPGTRLLVL.

This chain uses TRBV19 with TRBJ1-4; 8 bases are a match to TRBD1. The CDR3 length is 16 residues. Germline trimming cut 9 bases from V and 7 bases from J; bases unmatched to any gene: 16. CDR1 is LNHDA, CDR2 SQIVND, per germline (reference sequence). The CDR3 protein is CASTPGRQGMGEKLFF. DNA of the CDR3: TGTGCCAGCACCCCCGGGCGACAGGGGATGGGTGAAAAACTGTTTTTT.

The chain has TRBV9 and TRBJ1-6; possible D gene TRBD1, 6 bases. This CDR3 contains 14 residues. Trimming stripped 4 bases from V and 5 bases from J, with 10 bases between. Germline V gene sequence: CDR1 SGDLS, CDR2 YYNGEE. The CDR3 DNA reads as TGTGCCAGCAGCACAGGACAGAATAATTCACCCCTCCACTTT. Amino acids: CASSTGQNNSPLHF.

Only one count was recorded for this clone. The V gene is TRBV9, the J gene TRBJ2-2; D may be TRBD1 or TRBD2 (5 bases each). Germline V lookup: CDR1 SGDLS, CDR2 YYNGEE. The CDR3 runs to 15 residues. V was cut by 4 bases and J by 6 bases, with 16 bases left in between. This CDR3 reads CASSFSGPGPGELFF. The CDR3 DNA follows: TGTGCCAGCAGCTTCAGCGGTCCAGGGCCCGGGGAGCTGTTTTTT. Variable domain in full (rest from reference TRBV9 and TRBJ2-2): DSGVTQTPKHLITATGQRVTLRCSPRSGDLSVYWYQQSLDQGLQFLIQYYNGEERAKGNILERFSAQQFPDLHSELNLSSLELGDSALYFCASSFSGPGPGELFFGEGSRLTVL.